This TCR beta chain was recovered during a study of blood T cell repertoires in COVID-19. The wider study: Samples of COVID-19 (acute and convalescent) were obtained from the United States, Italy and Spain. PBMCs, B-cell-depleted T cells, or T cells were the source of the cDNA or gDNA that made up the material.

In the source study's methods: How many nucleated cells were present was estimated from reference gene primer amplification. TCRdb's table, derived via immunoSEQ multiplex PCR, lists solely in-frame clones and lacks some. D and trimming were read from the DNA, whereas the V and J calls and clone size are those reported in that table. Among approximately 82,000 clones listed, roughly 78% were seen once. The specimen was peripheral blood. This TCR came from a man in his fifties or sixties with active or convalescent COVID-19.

The CDR3 is CASSETNRSSNQPQHF. CDR3 bases: TGCGCCAGCAGTGAGACCAACAGGTCTAGCAATCAGCCCCAGCATTTT. The chain carries TRBV10-1 and TRBJ1-5, with a possible D match to TRBD1 (5 bases). The CDR3 has 16 residues. V lost 2 bases and J 0 bases, leaving 11 bases between the germline ends. Germline V gene sequence: CDR1 WNHNN, CDR2 SYGVQD (reference sequence).